This TCR beta chain originates from a study of human T cells and chemical hapten exposure. Looking at the study overall: The use of 2% DPC on around 2 cm by around 2 cm of upper inner arm skin constituted sensitization.

Time point in this sample: patch test 2, 6 weeks after DPC sensitization. The treatment here: therapeutic diphenylcyclopropenone sensitization with weekly scalp DPC. MiXCR, run by TCRdb on the RACE reads, gives a single entry per CDR3 protein. The sample consists of approximately 89,000 distinct CDR3 sequences, roughly 10% of them appearing once. Trimming cost V 4 bases and J 2 bases; bases outside gene matches: 9. Germline V gives CDR1 SGHRS, CDR2 YFSETQ. CDR3 length equals 17 residues. This clonotype was seen more than once but under ten times. This rearrangement joins TRBV5-1 to TRBJ2-7, with TRBD2 identical over 13 bases. The source is a woman in her thirties with alopecia areata. Some clones in this sample may be carry-over from other donors' samples. The specimen was whole blood, collected in connection with sensitization to the hapten diphenylcyclopropenone (DPC). The chain's CDR3 is CASSGGLAGRRAYEQYF. CDR3 DNA sequence: TGCGCCAGCAGCGGGGGACTAGCGGGGAGGAGGGCCTACGAGCAGTACTTC.